The clone carrying this TCR beta chain was recorded only once. This sample was included in a study of blood T cell repertoires in COVID-19. In the original processing: Nucleated cell counts were estimated from reference gene primer amplification. Sequencing used immunoSEQ multiplex PCR; TCRdb keeps in-frame clones, though not all of them. V and J calls and clone size are copied from that table; D and trimming were computed from the DNA. The sample records 150,000 or so clones, over 75% being singletons. The CDR3 runs 13 residues. With 5 bases clipped from V and 4 bases from J, the junction kept 3 bases outside the gene matches. CDR1 MDHEN and CDR2 SYDVKM come from the germline V gene.

The chain is built from TRBV28 and TRBJ2-7; 9 bases align to TRBD1. The clonotype originates from a man aged 18 to 29 with COVID-19, enrolled during active disease. The sample was peripheral blood. CDR3 loop: CASSTGGIYEQYF. CDR3 bases: TGTGCCAGCAGTACAGGGGGCATTTACGAGCAGTACTTC.